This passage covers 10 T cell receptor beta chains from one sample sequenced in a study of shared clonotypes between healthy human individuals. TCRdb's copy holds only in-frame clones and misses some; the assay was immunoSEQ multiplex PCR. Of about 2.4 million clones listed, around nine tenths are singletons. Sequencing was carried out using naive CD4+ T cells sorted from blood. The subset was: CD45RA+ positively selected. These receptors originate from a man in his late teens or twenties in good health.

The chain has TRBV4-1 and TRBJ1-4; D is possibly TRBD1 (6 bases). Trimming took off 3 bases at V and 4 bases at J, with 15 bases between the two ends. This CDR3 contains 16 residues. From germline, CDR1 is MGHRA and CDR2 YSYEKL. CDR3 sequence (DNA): TGCGCCAGCAGCCAGGGATTAACAGGGATTAATGAAAAACTGTTTTTT. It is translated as CASSQGLTGINEKLFF.

The CDR3 is CASSLDGRANQPQHF. As DNA, the CDR3 is TGCGCCAGCAGCTTGGATGGCAGGGCAAATCAGCCCCAGCATTTT. The genes are TRBV5-1 and TRBJ1-5; tentative D call: TRBD1 (5 bases). V dropped 0 bases and J dropped 4 bases, with 11 bases sitting between them. The germline V gene encodes CDR1 SGHRS and CDR2 YFSETQ. The CDR3 loop spans 15 amino acids.

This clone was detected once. The CDR3 loop reads CASSLRSSGNTIYF. The DNA for the CDR3 is TGTGCCAGCAGCTTACGAAGCTCTGGAAACACCATATATTTT. The chain uses TRBV7-2 and TRBJ1-3; no reliable D call. With 2 bases removed from V and 0 bases from J, the gap between germline ends came to 5 bases. This CDR3 has 14 residues. CDR1 and CDR2 from the germline V gene are SGHTA and FQGNSA.

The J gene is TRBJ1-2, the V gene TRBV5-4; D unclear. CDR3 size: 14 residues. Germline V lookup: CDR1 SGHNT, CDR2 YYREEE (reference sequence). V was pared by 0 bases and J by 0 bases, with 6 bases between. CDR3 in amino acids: CASSLGVPNYGYTF. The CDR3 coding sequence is TGTGCCAGCAGCTTGGGGGTCCCTAACTATGGCTACACCTTC.

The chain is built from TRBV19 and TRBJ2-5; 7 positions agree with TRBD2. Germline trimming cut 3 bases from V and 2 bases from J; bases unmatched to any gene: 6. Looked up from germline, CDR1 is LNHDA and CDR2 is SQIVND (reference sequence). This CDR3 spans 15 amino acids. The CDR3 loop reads CASSIMTSPQETQYF. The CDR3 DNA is TGTGCCAGTAGTATCATGACTAGCCCTCAAGAGACCCAGTACTTC.

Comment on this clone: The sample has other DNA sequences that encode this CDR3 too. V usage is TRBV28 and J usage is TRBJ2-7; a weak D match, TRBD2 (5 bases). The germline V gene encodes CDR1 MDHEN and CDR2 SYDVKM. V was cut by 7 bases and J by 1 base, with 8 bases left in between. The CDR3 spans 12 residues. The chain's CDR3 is CASTPGSYEQYF. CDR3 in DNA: TGTGCCAGCACTCCGGGGTCCTACGAGCAGTACTTC.

Written as DNA, the CDR3 is TGTGCCAGCAGCAAAGTTCAGGGTACGAAGAGTGGCTACACCTTC. This translates into CASSKVQGTKSGYTF. The V call is TRBV21-1, the J call TRBJ1-2; TRBD1 was called by the table and not checked on the DNA. TRBV21-1 constitutes a pseudogene. The CDR3 runs to 15 residues.

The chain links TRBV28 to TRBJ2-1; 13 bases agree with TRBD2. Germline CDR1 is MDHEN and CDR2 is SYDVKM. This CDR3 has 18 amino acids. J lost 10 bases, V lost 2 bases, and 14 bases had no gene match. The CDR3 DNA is TGTGCCAGCAGTTTAGGCCAAACTAGCGGGGGGGCCCAATGGGAGCAGTTCTTC. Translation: CASSLGQTSGGAQWEQFF.

This CDR3 is CASSVALGTGIAYNEQFF. In DNA form, the CDR3 reads TGTGCCAGCAGCGTAGCACTGGGGACAGGGATTGCCTACAATGAGCAGTTCTTC. The chain links TRBV9 to TRBJ2-1, with TRBD1 identical over 9 bases. Trimming cost V 0 bases and J 2 bases; bases outside gene matches: 9. This CDR3 contains 18 residues. Germline V gene lookup returns CDR1 SGDLS and CDR2 YYNGEE.

The DNA for the CDR3 is TGTGCCAGCAGTTTAGACAAGTCGACCTCTGGGGCCAACGTCCTGACTTTC. Translating gives CASSLDKSTSGANVLTF. The gene calls are TRBV27 and TRBJ2-6; D remains ambiguous. The CDR3 contains 17 residues. Per the germline V gene, CDR1 is MNHEY and CDR2 is SMNVEV (reference sequence). V lost 2 bases and J lost 0, with 11 bases in between.